This TCR beta chain was identified during a study of blood T cell repertoires in COVID-19. Study information: Samples of COVID-19 (acute and convalescent) were obtained from the United States, Italy and Spain. Sample material is recorded as cDNA or gDNA derived from T cells, B-cell-depleted T cells, or PBMCs.

During active infection, Seattle patients enrolled and were then monitored through disease. Original analysis: Reference gene primer amplification gave nucleated cell count estimates. Method: immunoSEQ multiplex PCR; TCRdb's copy keeps in-frame clones and lacks some. V and J calls and clone size are as listed in that table; D and trimming were resolved from the DNA. The sample shows just over 300,000 clones, roughly 89% of them seen only once. V lost 1 base and J lost 3, with 12 bases in between. CDR3 length: 15 residues. Per germline, CDR1 SNHLY and CDR2 FYNNEI. This TCR was recovered from a woman in her 30s with COVID-19, enrolled during active disease. The gene calls are TRBV2 and TRBJ1-2; tentatively, D is TRBD1 (6 bases). The sequenced material came from peripheral blood. The CDR3 sequence: CASSEGGGGHYGYTF. Here the CDR3 DNA reads TGTGCCAGCAGTGAAGGCGGGGGCGGACACTATGGCTACACCTTC.